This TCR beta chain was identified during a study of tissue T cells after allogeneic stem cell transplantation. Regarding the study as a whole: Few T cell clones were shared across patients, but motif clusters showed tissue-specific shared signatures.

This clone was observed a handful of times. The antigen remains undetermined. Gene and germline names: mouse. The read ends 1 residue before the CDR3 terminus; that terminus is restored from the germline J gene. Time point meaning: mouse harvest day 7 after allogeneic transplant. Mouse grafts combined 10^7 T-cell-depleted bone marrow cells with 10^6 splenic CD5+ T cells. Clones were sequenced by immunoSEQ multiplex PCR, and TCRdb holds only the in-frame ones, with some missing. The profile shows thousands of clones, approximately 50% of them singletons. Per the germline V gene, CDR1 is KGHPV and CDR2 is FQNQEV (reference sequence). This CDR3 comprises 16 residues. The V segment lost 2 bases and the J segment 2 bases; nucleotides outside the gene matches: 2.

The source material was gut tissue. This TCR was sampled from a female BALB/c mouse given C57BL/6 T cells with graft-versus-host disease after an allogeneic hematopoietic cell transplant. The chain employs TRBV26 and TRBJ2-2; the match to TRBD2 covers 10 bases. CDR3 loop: CASSLPGLGNTGQLYF. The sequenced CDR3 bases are TGTGCCAGCAGTCTGCCGGGACTGGGGAACACCGGGCAGCTCTAC. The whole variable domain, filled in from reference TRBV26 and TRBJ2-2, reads NSKVIQTPRYLVKGQGQKAKMRCIPEKGHPVVFWYQQNKNNEFKFLINFQNQEVLQQIDMTEKRFSAECPSNSPCSLEIQSSEAGDSALYLCASSLPGLGNTGQLYFGEGSKLTVL.